This entry is about one TCR beta chain. Its antigen is currently unknown. The entry originates in a study of early T cells in non-severe SARS-CoV-2 infection. Study-wide context: Chains were unpaired, as sequencing was done on bulk RNA from unsorted whole blood.

Study-level findings and limits: Using VDJdb, the matching emphasized anti-spike CD8 responses while missing private and CD4 specificities.

The CDR3 runs 18 residues. Trimming left V 6 bases short and J 4 bases short, with 22 bases between. CDR1 is MNHEY and CDR2 is SVGAGI in the germline V gene. Individual cDNA molecules received unique molecular identifiers during library preparation. MiXCR, run by TCRdb on the 5' RACE reads, gives a single entry per CDR3 protein. The profile shows roughly 65,000 distinct CDR3 sequences, 11% of them singletons. The chain carries TRBV6-5 and TRBJ2-6; D gene ambiguous. This TCR came from an adult who was a healthcare worker with PCR-confirmed SARS-CoV-2 infection or an uninfected control (not recorded which). Sequencing was performed on whole blood. CDR3 amino acids: CASSIQSYPLWGANVLTF. The CDR3 DNA reads TGTGCCAGCAGCATCCAATCATATCCCCTTTGGGGGGCCAACGTCCTGACTTTC.